Following are 16 T cell receptor beta chains from one sample sequenced in a study of beta chain features in type 1 diabetes. The authors reverse transcribed all of the isolated RNA, so sequencing captured expressed TCRB transcripts. The repertoire was sequenced with immunoSEQ multiplex PCR; TCRdb's copy has only in-frame clones and lacks some. The sample consists of around 300,000 clones, approximately 11% of them appearing once. The sample taken for sequencing was naive CD4+ T cells from blood. The receptors were sampled from a woman in her twenties or thirties in good health.

This chain links TRBV7-9 with TRBJ2-3; 10 bases are a match to TRBD1. The germline CDR1 and CDR2 sequences are SEHNR and FQNEAQ (reference sequence). The trim removed 5 bases at V and 6 bases at J, leaving 11 bases unmatched. The CDR3 spans 16 residues. The CDR3 here is CASSHPGTGDPDTQYF. The CDR3 DNA follows: TGTGCCAGCAGCCACCCCGGGACAGGGGATCCGGATACGCAGTATTTT.

There are a few counts of this clone. This chain links TRBV6-6 with TRBJ2-4; 14 nucleotides agree with TRBD2. The CDR3 is made up of 15 amino acids. Germline V gene data show CDR1 as MNHNY and CDR2 as SVGAGI (reference sequence). Trimming cost V 7 bases and J 11 bases; bases outside gene matches: 10. CDR3 nucleotide sequence: TGTGCCAGCAAAGCGGCGGGACTAGCGGGAGAGGTTCAGTACTTC. This translates into CASKAAGLAGEVQYF.

Notes on this clone: A junction end diverges from the germline sequence, so it may reflect a read error. The same CDR3 can be traced to other DNA sequences in this sample. The V gene is TRBV4-3, the J gene TRBJ2-7; the D gene is possibly TRBD2 (5 bases). The length of the CDR3 is 15 residues. Looked up from germline, CDR1 is LGHNA and CDR2 is YSLEER. The CDR3 DNA is TGCGCCAGCAGCCAAGATCAAGCGGAAGCCTACGAGCAATACTTC. Translated: CASSQDQAEAYEQYF.

This clone has just a few counts. The CDR3 sequence is CASSLGVTSYGYTF. As DNA, the CDR3 is TGTGCCAGCAGCTTAGGAGTAACTAGCTATGGCTACACCTTC. This chain connects TRBV7-8 to TRBJ1-2; D is unclear. Germline assignment: CDR1 SGHVS and CDR2 FQNEAQ. V dropped 1 base and J dropped 4 bases, with 10 bases sitting between them. CDR3 length: 14 residues. Full variable domain (missing parts from reference TRBV7-8 and TRBJ1-2): GAGVSQSPRYKVAKRGQDVALRCDPISGHVSLFWYQQALGQGPEFLTYFQNEAQLDKSGLPSDRFFAERPEGSVSTLKIQRTQQEDSAVYLCASSLGVTSYGYTFGSGTRLTVV.

The chain uses TRBV4-3 and TRBJ2-5; TRBD2 agrees at 10 bases. The CDR3 is 15 amino acids. Germline V gene data show CDR1 as LGHNA and CDR2 as YSLEER. Losses at the gene ends were 3 bases for V and 3 bases for J; bases not matched to a gene: 4. This chain's CDR3 is CASSHLAGDEETQYF. In DNA, the CDR3 is TGCGCCAGCAGCCACCTAGCGGGGGACGAAGAGACCCAGTACTTC.

This chain joins TRBV30 and TRBJ1-2; 7 positions match TRBD1. V shed 3 bases and J 6 bases; nucleotides not matched to a gene: 4. CDR1 and CDR2 (germline): GTSNPN, SVGIG (reference sequence). This CDR3 has 12 amino acids. CDR3 nucleotides: TGTGCCTGGAGAACAGGGGCCCATGGCTACACCTTC. Residues: CAWRTGAHGYTF.

This clone has more than one count but fewer than ten. This rearrangement joins TRBV10-3 to TRBJ2-7; D ambiguous. Germline V gene lookup returns CDR1 ENHRY and CDR2 SYGVKD. Trimming left V 2 bases short and J 3 bases short, with 5 bases between. There are 12 residues in the CDR3. CDR3 sequence reads: CAISELNYEQYF. CDR3 nucleotide sequence: TGTGCCATCAGTGAGCTAAACTACGAGCAGTACTTC.

The V and J genes are TRBV5-1 and TRBJ1-1; D gene unclear. The germline V gene has CDR1 SGHRS and CDR2 YFSETQ. The CDR3 extends over 13 amino acids. Trimming took 2 bases from V and 2 from J, leaving 7 bases between them. CDR3 nucleotides: TGCGCCAGCAGCTTTGGTCTAAACACTGAAGCTTTCTTT. As protein: CASSFGLNTEAFF.

The chain couples TRBV4-1 to TRBJ1-4; D may be TRBD1 (5 bases). The V gene's germline CDR1 is MGHRA and CDR2 YSYEKL. The CDR3 consists of 15 residues. V was pared by 2 bases and J by 5 bases, with 12 bases between. In DNA form, the CDR3 reads TGCGCCAGCAGCCAATCTTTTCCAGGGAATGAAAAACTGTTTTTT. Translating gives CASSQSFPGNEKLFF.

This clone was found a few times. The chain has TRBV2 and TRBJ1-4, with a tentative D call TRBD1 (6 bases). Trimming shortened V by 6 bases and J by 6 bases, and 17 bases separated the two germline ends. The CDR3 sequence is 15 residues long. The germline V gene has CDR1 SNHLY and CDR2 FYNNEI. This CDR3 is CASRPNGQLYEKLFF. Here the CDR3 DNA reads TGTGCCAGCAGACCCAATGGACAGCTTTATGAAAAACTGTTTTTT.

The CDR3 nucleotides are TGTGCCAGCAGTAGGGGGACAGAGGATCAGCCCCAGCATTTT. It encodes CASSRGTEDQPQHF. The rearrangement joins TRBV28 to TRBJ1-5; 7 bases agree with TRBD1. Looked up from germline, CDR1 is MDHEN and CDR2 is SYDVKM. The trim removed 5 bases at V and 5 bases at J, leaving 6 bases unmatched. The CDR3 is 14 amino acids.

This clone came up a few times. The V gene is TRBV7-6, the J gene TRBJ2-7; TRBD2 aligns across 9 bases. This CDR3 is built from 15 residues. The V gene's germline CDR1 is SGHVS and CDR2 FNYEAQ. With V trimmed by 4 bases and J by 4 bases, 8 bases remained unmatched. CDR3 nucleotide sequence: TGTGCCAGCAGCTCCTTAGCGGGAGTAACTTACGAGCAGTACTTC. Translation gives CASSSLAGVTYEQYF.

In its sample, this clone was seen once. The chain uses TRBV7-3 and TRBJ2-1; tentative D call: TRBD2 (5 bases). Between the trimmed V and J ends, which lost 8 bases and 12 bases, there was a span of 26 bases. CDR3 length equals 15 residues. Germline V CDR1 and CDR2: SGHTA, FQGTGA. Written as DNA, the CDR3 is TGTGCCAGCGCCGGGCGGGCCTCTATGTCCGATCGGCAGTTCTTC. It yields the protein CASAGRASMSDRQFF.

This chain links TRBV19 with TRBJ2-5; D is perhaps TRBD2 (6 bases). Between the trimmed V and J ends, which lost 5 bases and 9 bases, there was a span of 13 bases. CDR3 length: 12 residues. Germline CDR1 reads LNHDA; CDR2 reads SQIVND (reference sequence). CDR3 region: CASSPDGGAQYF. CDR3 nucleotide sequence: TGTGCCAGTAGTCCCGACGGGGGAGCCCAGTACTTC.

This chain joins TRBV7-3 and TRBJ1-1, with D possibly TRBD1 on 6 matching bases. Germline CDR1 is SGHTA and CDR2 is FQGTGA. The CDR3 covers 14 residues. V was trimmed by 6 bases and J by 0 bases, leaving 11 bases between them. The CDR3 coding sequence is TGTGCCAGCAGGAGGACAGCCTTGAACACTGAAGCTTTCTTT. This translates into CASRRTALNTEAFF.

V and J are TRBV7-9 and TRBJ2-7; D is perhaps TRBD2 (7 bases). Germline V gene data show CDR1 as SEHNR and CDR2 as FQNEAQ (reference sequence). The CDR3 runs to 14 residues. V lost 0 bases and J lost 5, with 11 bases in between. CDR3 residues: CASSLAAGANEQYF. The CDR3 DNA follows: TGTGCCAGCAGCTTAGCCGCGGGGGCTAACGAGCAGTACTTC.